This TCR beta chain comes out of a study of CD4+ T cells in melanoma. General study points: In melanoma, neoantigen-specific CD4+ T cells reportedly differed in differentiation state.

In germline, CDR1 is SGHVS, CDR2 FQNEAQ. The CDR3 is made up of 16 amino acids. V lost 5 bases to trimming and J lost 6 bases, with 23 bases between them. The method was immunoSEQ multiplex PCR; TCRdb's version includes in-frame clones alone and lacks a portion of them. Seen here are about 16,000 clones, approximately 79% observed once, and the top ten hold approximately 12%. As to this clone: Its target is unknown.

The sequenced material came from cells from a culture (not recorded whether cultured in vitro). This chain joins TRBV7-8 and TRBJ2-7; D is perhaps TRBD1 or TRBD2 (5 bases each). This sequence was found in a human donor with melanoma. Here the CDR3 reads CASSPRDGRRQGEQYF. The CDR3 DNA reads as TGTGCCAGCAGCCCCCGGGACGGCCGTCGTCAGGGCGAGCAGTACTTC.